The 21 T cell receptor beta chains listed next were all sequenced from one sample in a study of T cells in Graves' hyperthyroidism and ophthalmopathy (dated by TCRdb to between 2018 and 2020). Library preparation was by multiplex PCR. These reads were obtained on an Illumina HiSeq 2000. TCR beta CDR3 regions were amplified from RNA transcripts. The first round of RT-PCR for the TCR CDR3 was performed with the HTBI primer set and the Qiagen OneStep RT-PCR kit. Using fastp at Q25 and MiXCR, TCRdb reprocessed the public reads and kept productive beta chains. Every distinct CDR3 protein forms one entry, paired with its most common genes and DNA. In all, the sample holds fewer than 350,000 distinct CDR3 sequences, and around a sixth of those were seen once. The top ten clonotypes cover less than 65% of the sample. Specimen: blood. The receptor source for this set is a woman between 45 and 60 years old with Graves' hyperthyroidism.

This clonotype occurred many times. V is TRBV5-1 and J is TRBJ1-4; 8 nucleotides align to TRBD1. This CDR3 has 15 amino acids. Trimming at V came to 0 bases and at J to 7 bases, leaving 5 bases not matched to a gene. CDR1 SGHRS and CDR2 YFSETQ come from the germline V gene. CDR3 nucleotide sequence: TGCGCCAGCAGCTTGGAAGGACAGGGTAGTGAAAAACTGTTTTTT. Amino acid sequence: CASSLEGQGSEKLFF.

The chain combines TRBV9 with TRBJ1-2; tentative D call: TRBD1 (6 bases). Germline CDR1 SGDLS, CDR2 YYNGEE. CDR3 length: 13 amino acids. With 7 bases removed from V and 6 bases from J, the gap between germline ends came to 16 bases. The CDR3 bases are TGTGCCAGCTCGGGGGCAAGGGGGAATGGCTACACCTTC. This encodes CASSGARGNGYTF.

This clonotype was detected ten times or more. The CDR3 protein is CASTPPGRNTEAFF. Here the CDR3 DNA reads TGTGCCAGCACTCCCCCGGGCAGGAACACTGAAGCTTTCTTT. This chain connects TRBV6-1 to TRBJ1-1; unclear D gene. This CDR3 is 14 amino acids long. The germline gives CDR1 MNHNS, CDR2 SASEGT. Deletions cut 7 bases from V and 1 base from J, with 13 bases between.

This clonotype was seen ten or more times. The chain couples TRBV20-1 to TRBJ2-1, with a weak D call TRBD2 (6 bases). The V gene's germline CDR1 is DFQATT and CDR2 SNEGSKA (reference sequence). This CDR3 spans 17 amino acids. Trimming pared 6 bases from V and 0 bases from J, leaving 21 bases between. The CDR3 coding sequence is TGCAGTGCCGCTCGCCCCACTAGCACGAGCTCCTACAATGAGCAGTTCTTC. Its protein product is CSAARPTSTSSYNEQFF.

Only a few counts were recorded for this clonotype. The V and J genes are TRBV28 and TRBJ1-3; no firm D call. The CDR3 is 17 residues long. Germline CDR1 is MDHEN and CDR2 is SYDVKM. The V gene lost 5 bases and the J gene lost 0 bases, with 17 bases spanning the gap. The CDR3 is CASSTSTIGISGNTIYF. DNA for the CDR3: TGTGCCAGCAGTACGAGTACTATAGGGATCTCTGGAAACACCATATATTTT.

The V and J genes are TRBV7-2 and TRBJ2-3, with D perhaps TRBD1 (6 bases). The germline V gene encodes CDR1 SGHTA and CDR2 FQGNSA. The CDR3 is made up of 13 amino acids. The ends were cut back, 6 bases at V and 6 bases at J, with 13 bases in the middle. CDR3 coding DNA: TGTGCCAGCAGTTACCCCACAGGGGATACGCAGTATTTT. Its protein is CASSYPTGDTQYF. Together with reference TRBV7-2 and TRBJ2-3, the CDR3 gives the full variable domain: GAGVSQSPSNKVTEKGKDVELRCDPISGHTALYWYRQSLGQGLEFLIYFQGNSAPDKSGLPSDRFSAERTGGSVSTLTIQRTQQEDSAVYLCASSYPTGDTQYFGPGTRLTVL.

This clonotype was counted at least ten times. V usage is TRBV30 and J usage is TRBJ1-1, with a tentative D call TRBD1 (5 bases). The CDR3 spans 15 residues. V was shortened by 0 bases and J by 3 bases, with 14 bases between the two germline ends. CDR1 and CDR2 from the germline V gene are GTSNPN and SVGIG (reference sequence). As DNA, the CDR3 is TGTGCCTGGAGTGTGAAGGGACGGGCACACACTGAAGCTTTCTTT. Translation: CAWSVKGRAHTEAFF. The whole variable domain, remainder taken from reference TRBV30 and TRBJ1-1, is SQTIHQWPATLVQPVGSPLSLECTVEGTSNPNLYWYRQAAGRGLQLLFYSVGIGQISSEVPQNLSASRPQDRQFILSSKKLLLSDSGFYLCAWSVKGRAHTEAFFGQGTRLTVV.

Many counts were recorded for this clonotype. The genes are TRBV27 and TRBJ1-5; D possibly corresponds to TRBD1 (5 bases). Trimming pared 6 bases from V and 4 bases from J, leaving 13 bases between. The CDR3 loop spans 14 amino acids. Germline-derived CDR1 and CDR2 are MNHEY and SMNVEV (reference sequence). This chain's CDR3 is CASSSGTGNQPQHF. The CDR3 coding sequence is TGTGCCAGCAGCTCGGGGACGGGGAATCAGCCCCAGCATTTT.

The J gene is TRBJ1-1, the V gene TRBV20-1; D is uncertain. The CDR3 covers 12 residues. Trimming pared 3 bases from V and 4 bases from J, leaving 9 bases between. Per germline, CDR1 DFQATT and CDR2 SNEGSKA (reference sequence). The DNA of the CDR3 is TGCAGTGCTAGGGACCCCGCCACTGAAGCTTTCTTT. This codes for CSARDPATEAFF.

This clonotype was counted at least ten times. CDR3 nucleotides: TGCAGTGCCCAGACAGCGCAAGAGACCCAGTACTTC. Amino acids: CSAQTAQETQYF. The chain recombines TRBV20-1 with TRBJ2-5, with D possibly being TRBD1 (5 bases). V was clipped by 6 bases and J by 2 bases, with 10 bases between them. Germline V lookup: CDR1 DFQATT, CDR2 SNEGSKA (reference sequence). This CDR3 region has 12 residues.

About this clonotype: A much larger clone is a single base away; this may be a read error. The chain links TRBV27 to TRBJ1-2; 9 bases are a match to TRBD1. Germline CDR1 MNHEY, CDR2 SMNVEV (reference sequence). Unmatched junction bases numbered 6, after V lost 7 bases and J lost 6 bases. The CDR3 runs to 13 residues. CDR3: CASNGQGSHGYTF. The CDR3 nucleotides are TGTGCCAGCAATGGACAGGGGAGTCATGGCTACACCTTC.

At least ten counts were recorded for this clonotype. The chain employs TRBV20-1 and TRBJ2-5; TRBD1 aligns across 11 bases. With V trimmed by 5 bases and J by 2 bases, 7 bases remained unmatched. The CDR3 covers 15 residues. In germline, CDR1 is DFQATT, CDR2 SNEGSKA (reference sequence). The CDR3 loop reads CSADGQGATQETQYF. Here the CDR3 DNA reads TGCAGTGCTGATGGACAGGGGGCCACTCAAGAGACCCAGTACTTC.

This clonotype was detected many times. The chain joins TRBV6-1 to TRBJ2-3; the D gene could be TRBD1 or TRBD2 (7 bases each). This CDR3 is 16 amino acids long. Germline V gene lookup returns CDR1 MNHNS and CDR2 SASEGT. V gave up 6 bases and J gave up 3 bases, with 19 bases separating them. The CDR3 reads CASSQGGGRRTDTQYF. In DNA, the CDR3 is TGTGCCAGCAGCCAGGGGGGGGGGCGTAGGACAGATACGCAGTATTTT.

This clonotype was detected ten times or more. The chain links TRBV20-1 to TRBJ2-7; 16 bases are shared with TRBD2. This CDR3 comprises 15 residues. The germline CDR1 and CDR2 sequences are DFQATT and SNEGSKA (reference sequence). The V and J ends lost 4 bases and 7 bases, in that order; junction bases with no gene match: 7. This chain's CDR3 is CSAKDGTSGRGEQYF. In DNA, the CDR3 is TGCAGTGCTAAAGACGGGACTAGCGGGAGGGGTGAGCAGTACTTC.

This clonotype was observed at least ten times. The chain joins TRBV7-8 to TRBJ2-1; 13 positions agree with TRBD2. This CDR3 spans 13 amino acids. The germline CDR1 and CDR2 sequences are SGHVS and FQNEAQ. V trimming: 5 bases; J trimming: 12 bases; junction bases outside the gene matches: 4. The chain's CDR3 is CASSPRLAGGQFF. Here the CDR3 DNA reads TGTGCCAGCAGCCCGCGACTAGCGGGAGGGCAGTTCTTC.

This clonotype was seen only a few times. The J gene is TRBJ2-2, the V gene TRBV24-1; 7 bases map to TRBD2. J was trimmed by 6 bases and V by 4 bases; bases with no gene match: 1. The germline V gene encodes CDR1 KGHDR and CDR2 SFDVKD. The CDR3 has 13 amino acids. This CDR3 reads CATSDRGAGELFF. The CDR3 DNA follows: TGTGCCACCAGTGACCGGGGGGCCGGGGAGCTGTTTTTT.

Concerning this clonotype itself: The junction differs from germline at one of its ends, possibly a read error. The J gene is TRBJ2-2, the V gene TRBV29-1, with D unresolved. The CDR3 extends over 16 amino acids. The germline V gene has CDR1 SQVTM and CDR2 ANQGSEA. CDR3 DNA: TGCAGCGTTGAAAACCCCCGGCCCCCGAACACTGGGGAGCTGTTTTTT. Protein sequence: CSVENPRPPNTGELFF.

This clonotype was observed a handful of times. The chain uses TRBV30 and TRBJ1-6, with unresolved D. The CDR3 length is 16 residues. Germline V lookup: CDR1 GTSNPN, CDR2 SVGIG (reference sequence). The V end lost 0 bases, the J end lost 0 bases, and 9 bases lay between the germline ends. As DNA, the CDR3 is TGTGCCTGGAGTGTCGAGTCCGTCTCCTATAATTCACCCCTCCACTTT. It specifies CAWSVESVSYNSPLHF.

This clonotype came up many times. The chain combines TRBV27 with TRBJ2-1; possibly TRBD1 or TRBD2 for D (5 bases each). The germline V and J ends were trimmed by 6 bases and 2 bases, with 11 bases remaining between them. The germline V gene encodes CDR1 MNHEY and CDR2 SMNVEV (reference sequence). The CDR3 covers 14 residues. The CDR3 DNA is TGTGCCAGCAGGGGTTCGGGGCCCTACAATGAGCAGTTCTTC. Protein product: CASRGSGPYNEQFF.

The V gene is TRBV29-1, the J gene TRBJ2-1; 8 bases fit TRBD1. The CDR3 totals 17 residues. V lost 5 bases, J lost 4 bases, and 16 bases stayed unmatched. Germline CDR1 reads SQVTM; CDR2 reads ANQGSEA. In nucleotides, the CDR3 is TGCAGCGTTCTCGGACAGGGACTCCGCGTGGGTTACAATGAGCAGTTCTTC. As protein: CSVLGQGLRVGYNEQFF.

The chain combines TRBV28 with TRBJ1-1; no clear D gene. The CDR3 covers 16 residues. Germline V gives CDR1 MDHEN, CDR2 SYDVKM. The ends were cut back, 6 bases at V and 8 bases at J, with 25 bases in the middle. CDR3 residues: CASRSSPGPRFKEAFF. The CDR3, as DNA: TGTGCCAGCAGGTCGAGCCCGGGCCCCCGCTTTAAGGAAGCTTTCTTT.